This T cell receptor beta chain emerged from a study of CD4 T cells in relation to SARS-CoV-2 and coronaviruses. Study as a whole: PBMCs were cultured with antigen for roughly 10 days before TCR beta sequencing. Study-wide results and caveats: Pre-pandemic and post-infection samples never came from the same donor.

This clone showed up just once. Its specificity is unknown. Germline V gene data show CDR1 as KGHDR and CDR2 as SFDVKD. The CDR3 length is 14 residues. Trimming took off 11 bases at V and 1 base at J, with 16 bases between the two ends. Before the COVID-19 pandemic, during about 2011-2019, CD4+ T cells were taken from unexposed donors. Isolation of CD4+ T cells took place after approximately 10 days in culture. Cells permitting, SARS-CoV-2 S/N and four cold-coronavirus spikes were tested on unexposed-donor CD4+ T cells. On days 3 and 7, cultures got half fresh IL-2 medium. The table came from immunoSEQ multiplex PCR; TCRdb's copy has only in-frame clones and leaves some out. The profile covers 20,000 or so clones, with around 78% appearing a single time and about 18% taken by the ten largest.

The chain is built from TRBV24-1 and TRBJ1-2, with a possible D match to TRBD1 (5 bases). This TCR came from a human donor in good health. Sample: CD4+ T cells from PBMCs, cultured in vitro. Written as DNA, the CDR3 is TGTGCCATGTCGTGGAGGGGAAGTAACTATGGCTACACCTTC. It translates to CAMSWRGSNYGYTF.